Shown below are 7 T cell receptor beta chains from a single sample sequenced in a study of T cell responses to AZD1222 COVID-19 vaccine. Generated by immunoSEQ multiplex PCR, the TCRdb table keeps only in-frame clones and is missing some. The sample shows approximately 110,000 clones, roughly 82% of them seen only once. The sample in question was peripheral blood, obtained on day 0 of AZD1222 vaccination. All receptors derive from an adult in good health.

The gene calls are TRBV10-3 and TRBJ2-7; no definite D call. The CDR3 length is 13 residues. Germline CDR1 is ENHRY and CDR2 is SYGVKD. Trimming removed 3 bases from V and 6 bases from J, with 12 bases in between. The DNA for the CDR3 is TGTGCCATCAGTGACCAGACGAGGCCCGAGCAGTACTTC. Its protein product is CAISDQTRPEQYF.

V is TRBV9 and J is TRBJ2-7, with D unclear. Trimming stripped 5 bases from V and 0 bases from J, with 9 bases between. The CDR3 contains 13 residues. CDR1 is SGDLS, CDR2 YYNGEE, per germline. DNA of the CDR3: TGTGCCAGCAGTCGCCAGAGCTCCTACGAGCAGTACTTC. It yields the protein CASSRQSSYEQYF.

This clone was detected a few times. The chain recombines TRBV12-3 or TRBV12-4 with TRBJ1-1, with D uncertain. The CDR3 length is 13 residues. The ends were cut back, 7 bases at V and 4 bases at J, with 13 bases in the middle. CDR3 DNA sequence: TGTGCCAGCACTGCCGAGGGCGGCACTGAAGCTTTCTTT. Amino acid sequence: CASTAEGGTEAFF.

This clone was seen more than once but under ten times. In nucleotides, the CDR3 is TGTGCCAGCAGCCAGCTTGGACAGCTCTACGAGCAGTACTTC. Protein product: CASSQLGQLYEQYF. This chain links TRBV7-2 with TRBJ2-7, with D possibly being TRBD1 (6 bases). Germline V gene data show CDR1 as SGHTA and CDR2 as FQGNSA. CDR3 length equals 14 residues. The germline V and J ends were trimmed by 5 bases and 3 bases, with 14 bases remaining between them.

The CDR3, as DNA: TGTGCCAGCAGCTTGTGGGGACTCCAAGAGACCCAGTACTTC. Translation gives CASSLWGLQETQYF. The chain couples TRBV5-6 to TRBJ2-5, with D tentatively TRBD2 (6 bases). CDR3 length: 14 amino acids. Germline CDR1 reads SGHDT; CDR2 reads YYEEEE. Trimming removed 1 base at V and 1 base at J, with 8 bases between.

This chain joins TRBV4-1 and TRBJ1-5, with D tentatively TRBD1 (6 bases). V gave up 3 bases and J gave up 0 bases, with 9 bases separating them. The CDR3 sequence is 15 residues long. The germline gives CDR1 MGHRA, CDR2 YSYEKL. The CDR3 region has the DNA TGCGCCAGCAGCCAGGGACAACTTAGCAATCAGCCCCAGCATTTT. This translates into CASSQGQLSNQPQHF.

The chain carries TRBV6-2 or TRBV6-3 and TRBJ1-5, with 7 positions matching TRBD1. Trimming at V came to 5 bases and at J to 3 bases, leaving 7 bases not matched to a gene. This CDR3 contains 15 residues. Germline values: CDR1 MNHEY, CDR2 SVGEGT. CDR3 amino acids: CASSRGTGANQPQHF. Here the CDR3 DNA reads TGTGCCAGCAGTCGTGGCACAGGGGCCAATCAGCCCCAGCATTTT.